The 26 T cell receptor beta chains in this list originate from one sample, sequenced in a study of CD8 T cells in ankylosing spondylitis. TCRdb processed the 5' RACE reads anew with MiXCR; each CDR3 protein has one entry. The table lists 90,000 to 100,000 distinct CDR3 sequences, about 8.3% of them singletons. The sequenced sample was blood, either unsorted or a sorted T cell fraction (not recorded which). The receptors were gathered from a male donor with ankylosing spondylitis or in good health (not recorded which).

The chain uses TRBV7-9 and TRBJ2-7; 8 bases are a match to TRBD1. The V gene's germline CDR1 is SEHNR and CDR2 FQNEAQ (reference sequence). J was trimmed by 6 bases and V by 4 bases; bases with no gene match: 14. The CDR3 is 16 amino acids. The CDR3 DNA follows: TGTGCCAGCAGCTCAAGACAGGGGTTAATCCATAGCGAGCAGTACTTC. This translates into CASSSRQGLIHSEQYF.

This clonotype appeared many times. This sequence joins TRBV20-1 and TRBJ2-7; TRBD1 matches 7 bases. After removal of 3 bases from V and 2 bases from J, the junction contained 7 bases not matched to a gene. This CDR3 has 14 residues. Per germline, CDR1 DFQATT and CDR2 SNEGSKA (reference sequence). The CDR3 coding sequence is TGCAGTGCTAGTGGGACAGACGGAACCTACGAGCAGTACTTC. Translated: CSASGTDGTYEQYF.

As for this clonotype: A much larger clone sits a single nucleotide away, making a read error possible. CDR3 sequence reads: CASSREEGAHEQYF. The CDR3 DNA is TGTGCCAGCAGCCGAGAGGAGGGGGCCCACGAGCAGTACTTC. The chain couples TRBV7-9 to TRBJ2-7; a weak D match, TRBD1 (7 bases). CDR3 size: 14 residues. The ends were cut back, 5 bases at V and 5 bases at J, with 16 bases in the middle. The germline V gene has CDR1 SEHNR and CDR2 FQNEAQ (reference sequence). The full variable domain, its missing parts supplied by reference TRBV7-9 and TRBJ2-7, is DTGVSQNPRHKITKRGQNVTFRCDPISEHNRLYWYRQTLGQGPEFLTYFQNEAQLEKSRLLSDRFSAERPKGSFSTLEIQRTEQGDSAMYLCASSREEGAHEQYFGPGTRLTVT.

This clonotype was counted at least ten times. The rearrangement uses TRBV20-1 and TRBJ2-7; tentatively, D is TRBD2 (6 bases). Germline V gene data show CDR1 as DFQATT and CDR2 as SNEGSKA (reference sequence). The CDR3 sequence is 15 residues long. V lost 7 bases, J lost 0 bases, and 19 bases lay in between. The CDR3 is CSVTPGEVASYEQYF. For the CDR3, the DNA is TGCAGTGTTACCCCGGGAGAGGTGGCCTCCTACGAGCAGTACTTC.

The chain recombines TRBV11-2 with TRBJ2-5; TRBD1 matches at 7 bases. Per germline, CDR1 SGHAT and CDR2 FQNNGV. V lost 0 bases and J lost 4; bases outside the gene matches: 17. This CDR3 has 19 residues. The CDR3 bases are TGTGCCAGCAGCTTAGATCTTTCACTCGGGACCTCAGGGGGAGAGACCCAGTACTTC. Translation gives CASSLDLSLGTSGGETQYF.

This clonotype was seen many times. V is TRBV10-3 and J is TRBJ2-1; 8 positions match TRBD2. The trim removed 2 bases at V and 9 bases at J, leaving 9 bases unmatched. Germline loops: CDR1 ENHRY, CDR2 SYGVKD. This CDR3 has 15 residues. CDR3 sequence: CAISEPDRGGTEQFF. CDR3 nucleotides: TGTGCCATCAGTGAGCCCGATCGCGGGGGGACTGAGCAGTTCTTC.

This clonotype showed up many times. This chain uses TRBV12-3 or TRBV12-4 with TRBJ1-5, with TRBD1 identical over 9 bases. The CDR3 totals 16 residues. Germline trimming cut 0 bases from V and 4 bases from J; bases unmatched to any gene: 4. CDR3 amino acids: CASSLAATGGNQPQHF. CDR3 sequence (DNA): TGTGCCAGCAGTTTAGCGGCGACAGGGGGGAATCAGCCCCAGCATTTT.

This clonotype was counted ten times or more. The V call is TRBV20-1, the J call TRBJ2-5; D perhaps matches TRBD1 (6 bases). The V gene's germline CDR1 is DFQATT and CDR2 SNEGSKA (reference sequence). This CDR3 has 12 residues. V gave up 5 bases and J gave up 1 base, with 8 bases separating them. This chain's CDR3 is CSAGDTQETQYF. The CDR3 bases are TGCAGTGCTGGGGACACCCAAGAGACCCAGTACTTC.

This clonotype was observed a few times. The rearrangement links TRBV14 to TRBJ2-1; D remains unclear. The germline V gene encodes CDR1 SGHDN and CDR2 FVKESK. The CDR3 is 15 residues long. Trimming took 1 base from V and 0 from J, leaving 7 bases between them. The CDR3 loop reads CASSQGFSSYNEQFF. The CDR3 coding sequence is TGTGCCAGCAGCCAAGGGTTTAGCTCCTACAATGAGCAGTTCTTC. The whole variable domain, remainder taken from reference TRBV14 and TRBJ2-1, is EAGVTQFPSHSVIEKGQTVTLRCDPISGHDNLYWYRRVMGKEIKFLLHFVKESKQDESGMPNNRFLAERTGGTYSTLKVQPAELEDSGVYFCASSQGFSSYNEQFFGPGTRLTVL.

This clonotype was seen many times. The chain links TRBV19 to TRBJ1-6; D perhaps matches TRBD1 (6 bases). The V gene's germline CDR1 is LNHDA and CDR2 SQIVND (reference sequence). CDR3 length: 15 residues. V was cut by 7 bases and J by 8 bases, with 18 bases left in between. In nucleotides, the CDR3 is TGTGCCAGTAAACGCTGGACAGACTGGGATTCACCCCTCCACTTT. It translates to CASKRWTDWDSPLHF.

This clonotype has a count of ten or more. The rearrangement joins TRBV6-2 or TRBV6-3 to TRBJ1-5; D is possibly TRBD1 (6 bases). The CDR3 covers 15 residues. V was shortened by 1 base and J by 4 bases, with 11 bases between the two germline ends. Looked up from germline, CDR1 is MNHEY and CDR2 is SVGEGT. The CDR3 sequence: CASSYFGQPNQPQHF. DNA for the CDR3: TGTGCCAGCAGTTACTTCGGACAGCCGAATCAGCCCCAGCATTTT.

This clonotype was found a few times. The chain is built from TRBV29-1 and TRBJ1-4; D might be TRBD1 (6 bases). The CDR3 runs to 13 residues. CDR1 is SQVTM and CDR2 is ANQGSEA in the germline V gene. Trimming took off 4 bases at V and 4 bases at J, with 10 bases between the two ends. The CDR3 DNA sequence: TGCAGCGTTGCGGTAGGGGGTAATGAAAAACTGTTTTTT. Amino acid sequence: CSVAVGGNEKLFF.

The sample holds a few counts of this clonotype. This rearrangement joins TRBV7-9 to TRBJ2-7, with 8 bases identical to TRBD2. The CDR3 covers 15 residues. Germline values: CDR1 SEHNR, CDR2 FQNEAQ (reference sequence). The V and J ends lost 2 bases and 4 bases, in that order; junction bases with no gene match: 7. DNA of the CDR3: TGTGCCAGCAGCTTAATCCGGGAGGGCATTTACGAGCAGTACTTC. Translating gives CASSLIREGIYEQYF.

CDR3 amino acids: CASSLTGGDIQYF. Here the CDR3 DNA reads TGCGCCAGCAGCTTGACAGGGGGCGACATTCAGTACTTC. This chain joins TRBV5-1 and TRBJ2-4; 9 bases line up with TRBD1. The CDR3 covers 13 residues. The V gene's germline CDR1 is SGHRS and CDR2 YFSETQ. V dropped 1 base and J dropped 8; count of bases not matched to a gene: 1. Based on the CDR3 plus reference TRBV5-1 and TRBJ2-4, the full variable domain is KAGVTQTPRYLIKTRGQQVTLSCSPISGHRSVSWYQQTPGQGLQFLFEYFSETQRNKGNFPGRFSGRQFSNSRSEMNVSTLELGDSALYLCASSLTGGDIQYFGAGTRLSVL.

In DNA, the CDR3 is TGTGCCAGCAGTAACAGGGTCGGGGAGCTGTTTTTT. Amino acids: CASSNRVGELFF. The chain recombines TRBV12-3 or TRBV12-4 with TRBJ2-2; tentative D call: TRBD1 (6 bases). This CDR3 has 12 amino acids. V was pared by 5 bases and J by 7 bases, with 8 bases between.

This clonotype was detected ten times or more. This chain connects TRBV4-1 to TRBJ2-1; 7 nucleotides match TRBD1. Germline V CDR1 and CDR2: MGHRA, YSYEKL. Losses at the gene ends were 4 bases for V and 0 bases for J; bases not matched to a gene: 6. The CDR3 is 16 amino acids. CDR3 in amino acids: CASSPPTGSSYNEQFF. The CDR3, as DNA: TGCGCCAGCAGCCCCCCGACAGGGAGCTCCTACAATGAGCAGTTCTTC.

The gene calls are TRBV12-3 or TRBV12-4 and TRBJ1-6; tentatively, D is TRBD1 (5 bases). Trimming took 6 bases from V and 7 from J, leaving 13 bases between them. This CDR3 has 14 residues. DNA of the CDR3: TGTGCCAGCAGGGGGGTGGGGACGAATTCACCCCTCCACTTT. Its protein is CASRGVGTNSPLHF.

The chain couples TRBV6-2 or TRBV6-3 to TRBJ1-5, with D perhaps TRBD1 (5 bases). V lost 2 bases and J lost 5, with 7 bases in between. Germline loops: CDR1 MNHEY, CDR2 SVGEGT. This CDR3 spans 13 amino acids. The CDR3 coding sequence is TGTGCCAGCAGTTACAGGGGTTATCAGCCCCAGCATTTT. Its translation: CASSYRGYQPQHF.

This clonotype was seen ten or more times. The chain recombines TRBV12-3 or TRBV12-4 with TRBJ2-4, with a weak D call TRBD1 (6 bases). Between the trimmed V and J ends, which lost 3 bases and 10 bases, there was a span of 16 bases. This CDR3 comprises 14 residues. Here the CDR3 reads CASSLGTPKGIQYF. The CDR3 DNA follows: TGTGCCAGCAGTTTGGGGACACCTAAGGGTATTCAGTACTTC.

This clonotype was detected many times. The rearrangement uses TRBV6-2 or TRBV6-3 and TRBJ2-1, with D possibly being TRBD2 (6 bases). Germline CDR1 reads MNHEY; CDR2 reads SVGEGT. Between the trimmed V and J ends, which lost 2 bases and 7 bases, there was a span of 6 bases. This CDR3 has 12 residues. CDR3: CASSYRGNEQFF. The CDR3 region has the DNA TGTGCCAGCAGTTACCGGGGGAATGAGCAGTTCTTC.

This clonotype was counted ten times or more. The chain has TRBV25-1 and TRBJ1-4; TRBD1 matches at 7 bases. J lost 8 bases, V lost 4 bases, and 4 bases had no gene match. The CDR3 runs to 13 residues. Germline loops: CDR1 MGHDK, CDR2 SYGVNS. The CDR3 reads CASSATGTEKLFF. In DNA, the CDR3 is TGTGCCAGCAGTGCGACAGGGACCGAAAAACTGTTTTTT.

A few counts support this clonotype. The CDR3 region has the DNA TGCAGCGTCGGACCGGGACAGGGCGAAAAACTGTTTTTT. It translates to CSVGPGQGEKLFF. V and J are TRBV29-1 and TRBJ1-4; 9 bases match TRBD1. Per germline, CDR1 SQVTM and CDR2 ANQGSEA. The trim removed 6 bases at V and 8 bases at J, leaving 7 bases unmatched. The CDR3 is 13 residues long.

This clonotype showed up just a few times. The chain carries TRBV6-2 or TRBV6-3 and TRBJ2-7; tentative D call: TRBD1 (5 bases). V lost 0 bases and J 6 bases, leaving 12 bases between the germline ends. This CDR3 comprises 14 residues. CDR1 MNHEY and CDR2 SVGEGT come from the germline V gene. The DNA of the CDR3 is TGTGCCAGCAGTTACTCTAATCCCAGGGCCGAGCAGTACTTC. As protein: CASSYSNPRAEQYF.

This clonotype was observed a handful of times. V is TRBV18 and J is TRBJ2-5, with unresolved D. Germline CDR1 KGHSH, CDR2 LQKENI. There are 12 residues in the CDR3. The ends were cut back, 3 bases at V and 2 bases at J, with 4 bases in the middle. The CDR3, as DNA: TGTGCCAGCTCACCCCAACAAGAGACCCAGTACTTC. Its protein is CASSPQQETQYF.

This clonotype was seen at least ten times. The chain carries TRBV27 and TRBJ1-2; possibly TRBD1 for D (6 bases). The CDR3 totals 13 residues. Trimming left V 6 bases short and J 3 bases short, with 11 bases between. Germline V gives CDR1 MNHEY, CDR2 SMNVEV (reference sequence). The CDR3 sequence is CASRNPGDYGYTF. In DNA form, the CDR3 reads TGTGCCAGCAGGAACCCAGGGGACTATGGCTACACCTTC.

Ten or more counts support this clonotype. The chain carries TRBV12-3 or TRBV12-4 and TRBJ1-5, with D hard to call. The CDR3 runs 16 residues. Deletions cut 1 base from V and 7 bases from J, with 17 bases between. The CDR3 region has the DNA TGTGCCAGCAGTTTAGACTCGGAAACCCGAGGGCAGCCCCAGCATTTT. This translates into CASSLDSETRGQPQHF.